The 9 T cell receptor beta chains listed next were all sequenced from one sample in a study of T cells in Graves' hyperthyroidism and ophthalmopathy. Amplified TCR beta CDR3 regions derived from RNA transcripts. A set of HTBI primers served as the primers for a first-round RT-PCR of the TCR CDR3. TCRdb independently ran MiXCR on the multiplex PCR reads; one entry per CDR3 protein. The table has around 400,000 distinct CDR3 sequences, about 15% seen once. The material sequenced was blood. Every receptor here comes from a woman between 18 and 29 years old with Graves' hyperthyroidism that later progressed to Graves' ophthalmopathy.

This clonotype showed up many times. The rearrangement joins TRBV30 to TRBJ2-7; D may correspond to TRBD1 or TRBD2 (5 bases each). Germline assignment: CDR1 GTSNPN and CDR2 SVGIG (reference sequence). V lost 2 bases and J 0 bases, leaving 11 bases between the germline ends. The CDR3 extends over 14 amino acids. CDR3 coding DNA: TGTGCCTGGAGTTCGGGGCCTAGCTCCTACGAGCAGTACTTC. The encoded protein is CAWSSGPSSYEQYF. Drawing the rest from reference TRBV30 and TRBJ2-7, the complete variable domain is SQTIHQWPATLVQPVGSPLSLECTVEGTSNPNLYWYRQAAGRGLQLLFYSVGIGQISSEVPQNLSASRPQDRQFILSSKKLLLSDSGFYLCAWSSGPSSYEQYFGPGTRLTVT.

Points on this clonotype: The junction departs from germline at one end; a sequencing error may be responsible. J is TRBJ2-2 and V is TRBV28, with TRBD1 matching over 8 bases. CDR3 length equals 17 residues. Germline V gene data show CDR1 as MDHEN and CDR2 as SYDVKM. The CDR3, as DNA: TGTGCCAGCAGACTGCAGGGGGCGAGTCTCGGCACCGGGGAGCCGTTTTTT. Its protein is CASRLQGASLGTGEPFF.

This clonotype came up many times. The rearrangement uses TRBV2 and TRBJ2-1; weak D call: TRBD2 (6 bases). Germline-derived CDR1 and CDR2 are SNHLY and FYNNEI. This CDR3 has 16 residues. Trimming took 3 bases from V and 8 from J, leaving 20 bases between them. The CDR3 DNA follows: TGTGCCAGCAGTGAGGGATTTCGGGGGTCGTACTATGAGCAGTTCTTC. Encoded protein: CASSEGFRGSYYEQFF.

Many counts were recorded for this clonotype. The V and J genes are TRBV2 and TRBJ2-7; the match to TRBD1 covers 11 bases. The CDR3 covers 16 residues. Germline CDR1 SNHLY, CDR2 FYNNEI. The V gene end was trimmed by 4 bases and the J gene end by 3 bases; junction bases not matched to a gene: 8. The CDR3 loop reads CASSGDAGTGGYEQYF. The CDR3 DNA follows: TGTGCCAGCAGTGGGGATGCCGGGACAGGGGGCTACGAGCAGTACTTC.

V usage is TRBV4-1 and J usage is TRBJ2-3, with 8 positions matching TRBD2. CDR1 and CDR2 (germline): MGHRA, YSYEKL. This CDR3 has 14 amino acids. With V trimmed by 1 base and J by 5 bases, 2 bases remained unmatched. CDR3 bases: TGCGCCAGCAGCCAAGTACGGGAGGGAGATACGCAGTATTTT. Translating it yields CASSQVREGDTQYF.

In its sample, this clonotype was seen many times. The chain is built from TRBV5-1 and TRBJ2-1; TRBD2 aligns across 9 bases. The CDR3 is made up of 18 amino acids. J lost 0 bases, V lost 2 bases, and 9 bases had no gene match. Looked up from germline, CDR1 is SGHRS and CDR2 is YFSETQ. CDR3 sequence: CASSFRLAGQSSYNEQFF. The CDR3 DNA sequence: TGCGCCAGCAGCTTCAGGCTAGCGGGACAGTCCTCCTACAATGAGCAGTTCTTC.

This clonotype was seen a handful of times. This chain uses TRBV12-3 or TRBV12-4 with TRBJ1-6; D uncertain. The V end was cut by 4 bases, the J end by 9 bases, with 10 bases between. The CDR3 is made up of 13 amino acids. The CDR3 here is CASSYGAPSPLHF. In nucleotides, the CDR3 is TGTGCCAGCAGTTATGGAGCACCTTCACCCCTCCACTTT.

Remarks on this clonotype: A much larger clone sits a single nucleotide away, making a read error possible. CDR3: CATSRVRGSWETQYF. CDR3 nucleotide sequence: TGTGCCACCAGCAGAGTGAGGGGAAGTTGGGAGACCCAGTACTTC. The chain has TRBV15 and TRBJ2-5; D tentatively fits TRBD1 or TRBD2 (5 bases each). V lost 1 base to trimming and J lost 5 bases, with 14 bases between them. The V gene's germline CDR1 is LNHNV and CDR2 YYDKDF (reference sequence). The CDR3 is 15 amino acids.

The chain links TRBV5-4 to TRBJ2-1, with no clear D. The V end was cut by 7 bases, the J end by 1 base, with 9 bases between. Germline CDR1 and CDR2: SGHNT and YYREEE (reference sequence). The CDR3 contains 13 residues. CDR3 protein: CASGLGSYNEQFF. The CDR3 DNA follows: TGTGCCAGCGGGTTAGGGTCCTACAATGAGCAGTTCTTC.